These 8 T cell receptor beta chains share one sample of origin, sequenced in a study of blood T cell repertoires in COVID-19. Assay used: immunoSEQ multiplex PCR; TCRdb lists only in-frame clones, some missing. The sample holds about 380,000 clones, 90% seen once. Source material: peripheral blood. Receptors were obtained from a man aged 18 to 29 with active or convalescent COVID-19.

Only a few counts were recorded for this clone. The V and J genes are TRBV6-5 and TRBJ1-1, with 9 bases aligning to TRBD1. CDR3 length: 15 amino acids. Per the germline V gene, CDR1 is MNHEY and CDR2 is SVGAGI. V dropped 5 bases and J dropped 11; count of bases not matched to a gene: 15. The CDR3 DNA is TGTGCCAGCAGTAACCTAGGGACAGGGCCCCCGTGGGCTTTCTTT. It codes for CASSNLGTGPPWAFF.

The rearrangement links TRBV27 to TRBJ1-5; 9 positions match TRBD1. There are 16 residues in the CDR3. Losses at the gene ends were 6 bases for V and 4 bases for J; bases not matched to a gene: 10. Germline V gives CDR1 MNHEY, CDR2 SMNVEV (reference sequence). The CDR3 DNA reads TGTGCCAGCAGAGCCACAGGGGGCGAAAGGAATCAGCCCCAGCATTTT. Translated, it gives CASRATGGERNQPQHF.

The CDR3 sequence: CASLDRSTYF. DNA of the CDR3: TGTGCCAGCCTGGACAGGTCAACGTATTTT. This chain links TRBV7-3 with TRBJ2-3; 7 bases are a match to TRBD1. V dropped 8 bases and J dropped 14; count of bases not matched to a gene: 7. The germline CDR1 and CDR2 sequences are SGHTA and FQGTGA. The CDR3 is 10 amino acids. The full variable domain, with the rest looked up from reference TRBV7-3 and TRBJ2-3, is GAGVSQTPSNKVTEKGKYVELRCDPISGHTALYWYRQSLGQGPEFLIYFQGTGAADDSGLPNDRFFAVRPEGSVSTLKIQRTERGDSAVYLCASLDRSTYFGPGTRLTVL.

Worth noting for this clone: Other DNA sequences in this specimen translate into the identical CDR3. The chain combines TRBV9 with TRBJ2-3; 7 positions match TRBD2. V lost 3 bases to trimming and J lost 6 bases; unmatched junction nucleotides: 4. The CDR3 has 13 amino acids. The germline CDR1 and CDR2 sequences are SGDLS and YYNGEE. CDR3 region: CASSGGRADTQYF. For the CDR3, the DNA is TGTGCCAGCAGCGGAGGGAGGGCGGATACGCAGTATTTT.

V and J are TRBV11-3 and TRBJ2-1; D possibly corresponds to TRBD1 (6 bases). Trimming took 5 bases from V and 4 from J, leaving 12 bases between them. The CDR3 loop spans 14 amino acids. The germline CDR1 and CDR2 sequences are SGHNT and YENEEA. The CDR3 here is CASSPEQGYNEQFF. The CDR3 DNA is TGTGCCAGCAGCCCCGAACAGGGTTACAATGAGCAGTTCTTC.

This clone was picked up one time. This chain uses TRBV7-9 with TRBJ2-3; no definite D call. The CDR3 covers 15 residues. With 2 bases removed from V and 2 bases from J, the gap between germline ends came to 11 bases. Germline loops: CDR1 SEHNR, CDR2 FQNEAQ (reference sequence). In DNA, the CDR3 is TGTGCCAGCAGCTTAATCGCGGAAAACACAGATACGCAGTATTTT. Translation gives CASSLIAENTDTQYF.

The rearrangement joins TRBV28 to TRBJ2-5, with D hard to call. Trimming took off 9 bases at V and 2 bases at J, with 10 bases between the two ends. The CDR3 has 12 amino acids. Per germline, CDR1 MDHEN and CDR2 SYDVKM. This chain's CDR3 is CASGVDQETQYF. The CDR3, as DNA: TGTGCCAGTGGAGTGGATCAAGAGACCCAGTACTTC.

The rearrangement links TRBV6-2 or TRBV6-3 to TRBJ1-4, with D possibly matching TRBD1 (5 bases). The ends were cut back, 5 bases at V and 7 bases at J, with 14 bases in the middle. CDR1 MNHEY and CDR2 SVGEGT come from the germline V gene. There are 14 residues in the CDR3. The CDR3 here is CASSQQDYGEKLFF. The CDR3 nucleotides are TGTGCCAGCAGTCAACAGGACTACGGTGAAAAACTGTTTTTT.